The text below deals with one TCR beta chain. The record originates from a study of T cell changes during pregnancy in multiple sclerosis. TCRdb's table, derived via immunoSEQ multiplex PCR, lists solely in-frame clones and lacks some. The repertoire has around 99,000 clones, around 92% of them found once; the top ten carry less than 0.9%. Germline V gene data show CDR1 as GTSNPN and CDR2 as SVGIG (reference sequence). The CDR3 runs to 15 residues. V was cut by 3 bases and J by 3 bases, with 18 bases left in between. This rearrangement joins TRBV30 to TRBJ2-7; D possibly corresponds to TRBD2 (5 bases). This receptor was taken from a female donor in good health, enrolled as a control in a pregnancy study. Material: peripheral blood, obtained in the third trimester of pregnancy. CDR3 amino acids: CAWSPRTVDFYEQYF. The CDR3 DNA sequence: TGTGCCTGGAGCCCTCGGACTGTAGATTTCTACGAGCAGTACTTC.